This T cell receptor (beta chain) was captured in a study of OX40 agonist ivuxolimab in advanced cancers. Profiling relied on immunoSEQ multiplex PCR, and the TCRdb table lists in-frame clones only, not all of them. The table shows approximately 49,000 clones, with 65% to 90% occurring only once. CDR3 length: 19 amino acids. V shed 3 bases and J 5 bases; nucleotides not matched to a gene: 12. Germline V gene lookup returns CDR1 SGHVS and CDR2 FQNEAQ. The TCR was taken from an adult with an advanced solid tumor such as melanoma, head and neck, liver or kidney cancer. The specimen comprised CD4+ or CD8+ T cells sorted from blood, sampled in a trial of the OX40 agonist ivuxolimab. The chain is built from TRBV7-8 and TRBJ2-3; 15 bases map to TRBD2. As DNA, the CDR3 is TGTGCCAGCAGCTTTCATCCCGGACTAGCGGGAGGGCGGGGAGATACGCAGTATTTT. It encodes CASSFHPGLAGGRGDTQYF.